This passage covers 4 T cell receptor beta chains from one sample sequenced in a study of TIL therapy for anti-PD-1-resistant metastatic lung cancer. Sequencing used immunoSEQ v3. Repertoires were generated with immunoSEQ multiplex PCR, while TCRdb's copy carries only in-frame clones and drops some. The sample consists of 55,000 to 65,000 clones, more than 60% of them appearing once. Time point specified: pre-treatment sample, taken before nivolumab and TIL therapy. The specimen was blood, collected at baseline. All receptors come from a person between 30 and 79 years old with non-small cell lung cancer.

The V gene is TRBV6-4, the J gene TRBJ2-3; 12 nucleotides match TRBD2. CDR1 and CDR2 from the germline V gene are MRHNA and SNTAGT. Trimming at V came to 6 bases and at J to 0 bases, leaving 7 bases not matched to a gene. The CDR3 loop spans 17 amino acids. CDR3 protein: CASSPGLAGSSTDTQYF. The CDR3 DNA reads TGTGCCAGCAGCCCCGGACTAGCGGGGTCTAGCACAGATACGCAGTATTTT.

The chain is built from TRBV6-1 and TRBJ1-5; 7 nucleotides agree with TRBD1. The CDR3 loop spans 15 amino acids. CDR1 is MNHNS, CDR2 SASEGT, per germline. The V and J ends lost 9 bases and 4 bases, in that order; junction bases with no gene match: 12. CDR3 nucleotide sequence: TGTGCCAGTTGGCCTCGGGACAGTATGAATCAGCCCCAGCATTTT. It encodes CASWPRDSMNQPQHF.

This clone has only one observation. V and J are TRBV6-6 and TRBJ1-5; 10 bases align to TRBD1. With V trimmed by 3 bases and J by 5 bases, 7 bases remained unmatched. Germline V CDR1 and CDR2: MNHNY, SVGAGI (reference sequence). The CDR3 is 16 amino acids. CDR3 nucleotides: TGTGCCAGCAGTTATATGACAGGGGGCAGGGATCAGCCCCAGCATTTT. It specifies CASSYMTGGRDQPQHF.

This clone was picked up a small number of times. This chain links TRBV29-1 with TRBJ1-1; possibly TRBD1 for D (6 bases). This CDR3 spans 13 amino acids. Trimming shortened V by 4 bases and J by 0 bases, and 9 bases separated the two germline ends. CDR1 and CDR2 (germline): SQVTM, ANQGSEA. CDR3 loop: CSVVDSMNTEAFF. The DNA for the CDR3 is TGCAGCGTTGTGGACAGCATGAACACTGAAGCTTTCTTT.